These 12 T cell receptor beta chains were all obtained from the same sample, sequenced in a study of shared clonotypes between healthy human individuals. Assay used: immunoSEQ multiplex PCR; TCRdb lists only in-frame clones, some missing. The data show around 700,000 clones, around four fifths seen once. Sample: memory CD4+ T cells sorted from blood. Subset: CD45RA-negative fraction. These receptors all stem from a woman under 40 in good health.

The V call is TRBV27, the J call TRBJ2-5; TRBD1 or TRBD2 may be the D gene (5 bases each). With the DNA end fitting TRBJ2-7 better, the J assignment may be wrong. There are 15 residues in the CDR3. Germline V gene data show CDR1 as MNHEY and CDR2 as SMNVEV (reference sequence). The CDR3 DNA reads TGTGCCAGCAGTTCTCCCGGGACGAGTCTATACGAGCAGTACTTC. Residues: CASSSPGTSLYEQYF.

V is TRBV29-1 and J is TRBJ1-3; 7 bases fit TRBD1. The CDR3 loop spans 13 amino acids. Unmatched junction bases numbered 9, after V lost 7 bases and J lost 6 bases. The germline V gene encodes CDR1 SQVTM and CDR2 ANQGSEA. CDR3 protein: CSANQGGQNTIYF. Written as DNA, the CDR3 is TGCAGCGCTAATCAGGGGGGACAAAACACCATATATTTT. Full variable domain (missing parts from reference TRBV29-1 and TRBJ1-3): SAVISQKPSRDICQRGTSLTIQCQVDSQVTMMFWYRQQPGQSLTLIATANQGSEATYESGFVIDKFPISRPNLTFSTLTVSNMSPEDSSIYLCSANQGGQNTIYFGEGSWLTVV.

The V gene is TRBV5-1, the J gene TRBJ1-2; D is perhaps TRBD1 (5 bases). The ends were cut back, 3 bases at V and 3 bases at J, with 12 bases in the middle. CDR3 length equals 14 residues. Germline V gene lookup returns CDR1 SGHRS and CDR2 YFSETQ. The CDR3 nucleotides are TGCGCCAGCAGCTGGTGGGGCGCCCACTATGGCTACACCTTC. Protein sequence: CASSWWGAHYGYTF.

The chain recombines TRBV5-1 with TRBJ2-7, with 8 bases lining up with TRBD2. From germline, CDR1 is SGHRS and CDR2 YFSETQ. This CDR3 region has 15 residues. V lost 4 bases, J lost 3 bases, and 9 bases stayed unmatched. The CDR3 sequence: CASSEGLGAIYEQYF. The CDR3 DNA follows: TGCGCCAGCAGCGAGGGACTAGGGGCAATCTACGAGCAGTACTTC. The whole variable domain, remainder taken from reference TRBV5-1 and TRBJ2-7, is KAGVTQTPRYLIKTRGQQVTLSCSPISGHRSVSWYQQTPGQGLQFLFEYFSETQRNKGNFPGRFSGRQFSNSRSEMNVSTLELGDSALYLCASSEGLGAIYEQYFGPGTRLTVT.

This clone was seen a handful of times. The chain employs TRBV18 and TRBJ2-3; no definite D call. The CDR3 loop spans 13 amino acids. V was cut by 3 bases and J by 5 bases, with 9 bases left in between. Germline V gene data show CDR1 as KGHSH and CDR2 as LQKENI. The CDR3 region is CASSPSAEDTQYF. The CDR3 region has the DNA TGTGCCAGCTCACCCAGCGCCGAAGATACGCAGTATTTT.

This sequence joins TRBV5-6 and TRBJ2-2, with D tentatively TRBD2 (5 bases). CDR3 length equals 16 residues. The germline CDR1 and CDR2 sequences are SGHDT and YYEEEE. The V and J ends lost 4 bases and 5 bases respectively, with 18 bases between them. CDR3 amino acids: CASSRGLLAGTGELFF. In nucleotides, the CDR3 is TGTGCCAGCAGCCGAGGTTTGCTAGCTGGGACCGGGGAGCTGTTTTTT.

This clone was picked up a small number of times. This chain joins TRBV27 and TRBJ2-5; D is unresolved. The CDR3 length is 11 residues. Germline CDR1 reads MNHEY; CDR2 reads SMNVEV (reference sequence). V was clipped by 4 bases and J by 4 bases, with 4 bases between them. The DNA of the CDR3 is TGTGCCAGCAGTTCGAGAGAGACCCAGTACTTC. It encodes CASSSRETQYF.

The V and J genes are TRBV15 and TRBJ1-6, with D unresolved. Germline V gene sequence: CDR1 LNHNV, CDR2 YYDKDF (reference sequence). The CDR3 loop spans 13 amino acids. The ends were cut back, 3 bases at V and 8 bases at J, with 8 bases in the middle. CDR3 sequence: CATSSRWDSPLHF. DNA for the CDR3: TGTGCCACCAGCAGTAGGTGGGATTCACCCCTCCACTTT.

The chain has TRBV28 and TRBJ1-5; D gene ambiguous. Per germline, CDR1 MDHEN and CDR2 SYDVKM. The CDR3 totals 16 residues. V was clipped by 6 bases and J by 1 base, with 16 bases between them. DNA for the CDR3: TGTGCCAGCAGACCCTCGGCGGGGATGAGCAATCAGCCCCAGCATTTT. It yields the protein CASRPSAGMSNQPQHF. The full variable domain, with the rest looked up from reference TRBV28 and TRBJ1-5, is DVKVTQSSRYLVKRTGEKVFLECVQDMDHENMFWYRQDPGLGLRLIYFSYDVKMKEKGDIPEGYSVSREKKERFSLILESASTNQTSMYLCASRPSAGMSNQPQHFGDGTRLSIL.

The J gene is TRBJ2-3, the V gene TRBV7-8; 7 bases align to TRBD2. After removal of 0 bases from V and 11 bases from J, the junction contained 2 bases not matched to a gene. CDR1 is SGHVS, CDR2 FQNEAQ, per germline. The CDR3 consists of 12 residues. The CDR3, as DNA: TGTGCCAGCAGCTTAGCGGGGGGGAGGCAGTATTTT. It is translated as CASSLAGGRQYF. The full variable domain, rest sourced from reference TRBV7-8 and TRBJ2-3, is GAGVSQSPRYKVAKRGQDVALRCDPISGHVSLFWYQQALGQGPEFLTYFQNEAQLDKSGLPSDRFFAERPEGSVSTLKIQRTQQEDSAVYLCASSLAGGRQYFGPGTRLTVL.

The chain combines TRBV7-8 with TRBJ2-3, with unresolved D. The CDR3 runs 15 residues. CDR1 SGHVS and CDR2 FQNEAQ come from the germline V gene. The ends were cut back, 0 bases at V and 3 bases at J, with 10 bases in the middle. The chain's CDR3 is CASSLALARTDTQYF. Here the CDR3 DNA reads TGTGCCAGCAGCTTAGCGCTGGCTAGGACAGATACGCAGTATTTT.

The chain has TRBV5-6 and TRBJ1-4; a weak D match, TRBD1 (5 bases). V was pared by 4 bases and J by 8 bases, with 15 bases between. The CDR3 consists of 14 residues. Germline assignment: CDR1 SGHDT and CDR2 YYEEEE. The CDR3 nucleotides read TGTGCCAGCAGCCCTGTGGGGGGTGAAGAAAAACTGTTTTTT. Amino acids: CASSPVGGEEKLFF.